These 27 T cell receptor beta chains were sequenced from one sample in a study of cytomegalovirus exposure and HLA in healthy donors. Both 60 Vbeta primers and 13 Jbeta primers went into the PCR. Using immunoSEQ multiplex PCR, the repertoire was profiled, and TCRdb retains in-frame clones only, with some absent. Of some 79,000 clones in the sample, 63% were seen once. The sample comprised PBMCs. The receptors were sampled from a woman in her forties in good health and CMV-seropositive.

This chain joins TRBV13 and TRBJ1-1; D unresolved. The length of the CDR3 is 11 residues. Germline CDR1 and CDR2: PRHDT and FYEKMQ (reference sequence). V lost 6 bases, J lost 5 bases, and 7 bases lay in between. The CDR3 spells CASSSYTEAFF. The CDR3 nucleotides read TGTGCCAGCAGTTCCTATACTGAAGCTTTCTTT.

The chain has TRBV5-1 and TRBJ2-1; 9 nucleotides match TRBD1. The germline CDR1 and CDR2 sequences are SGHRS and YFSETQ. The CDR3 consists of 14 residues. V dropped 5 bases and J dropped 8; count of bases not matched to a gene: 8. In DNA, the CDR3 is TGCGCCAGCAGAAGGGGACAGGGAAACGATGAGCAGTTCTTC. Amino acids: CASRRGQGNDEQFF. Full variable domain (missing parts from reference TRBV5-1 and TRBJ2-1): KAGVTQTPRYLIKTRGQQVTLSCSPISGHRSVSWYQQTPGQGLQFLFEYFSETQRNKGNFPGRFSGRQFSNSRSEMNVSTLELGDSALYLCASRRGQGNDEQFFGPGTRLTVL.

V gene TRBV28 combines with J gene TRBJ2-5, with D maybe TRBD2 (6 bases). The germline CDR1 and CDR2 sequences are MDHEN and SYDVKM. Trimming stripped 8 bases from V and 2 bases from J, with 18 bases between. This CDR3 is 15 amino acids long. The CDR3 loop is CASGDKGGLQETQYF. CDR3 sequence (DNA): TGTGCCAGCGGGGATAAGGGAGGCCTGCAAGAGACCCAGTACTTC.

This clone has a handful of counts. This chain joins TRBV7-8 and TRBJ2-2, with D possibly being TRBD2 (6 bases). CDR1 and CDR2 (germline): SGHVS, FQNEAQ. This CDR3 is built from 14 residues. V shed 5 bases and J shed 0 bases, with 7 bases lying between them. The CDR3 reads CASSAGPNTGELFF. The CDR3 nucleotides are TGTGCCAGCAGCGCGGGACCGAACACCGGGGAGCTGTTTTTT. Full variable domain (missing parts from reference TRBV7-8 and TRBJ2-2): GAGVSQSPRYKVAKRGQDVALRCDPISGHVSLFWYQQALGQGPEFLTYFQNEAQLDKSGLPSDRFFAERPEGSVSTLKIQRTQQEDSAVYLCASSAGPNTGELFFGEGSRLTVL.

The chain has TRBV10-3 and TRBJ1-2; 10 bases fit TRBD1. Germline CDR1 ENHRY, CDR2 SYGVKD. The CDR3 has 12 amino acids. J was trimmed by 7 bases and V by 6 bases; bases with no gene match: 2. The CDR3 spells CAISRDRGGYTF. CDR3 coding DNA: TGTGCCATCAGCAGGGACAGGGGTGGCTACACCTTC.

The CDR3 coding sequence is TGTGCCAGCAGCTTGGAAACGGATTCACCCCTCCACTTT. Translation: CASSLETDSPLHF. This chain links TRBV5-8 with TRBJ1-6; D gene ambiguous. The V and J ends lost 0 bases and 8 bases respectively, with 6 bases between them. Germline V gene lookup returns CDR1 SGHTS and CDR2 YDEGEE. This CDR3 is 13 amino acids long.

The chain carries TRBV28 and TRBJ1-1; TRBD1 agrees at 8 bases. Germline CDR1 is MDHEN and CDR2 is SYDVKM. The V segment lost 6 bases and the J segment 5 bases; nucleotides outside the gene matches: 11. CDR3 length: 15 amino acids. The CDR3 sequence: CASSNWTGRLTEAFF. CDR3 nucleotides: TGTGCCAGCAGCAACTGGACAGGGAGGCTAACTGAAGCTTTCTTT.

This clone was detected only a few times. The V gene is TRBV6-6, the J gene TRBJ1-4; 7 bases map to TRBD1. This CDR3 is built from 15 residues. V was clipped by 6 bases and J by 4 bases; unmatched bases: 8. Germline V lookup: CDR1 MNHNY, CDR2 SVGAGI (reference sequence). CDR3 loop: CASRPHDRDNEKLFF. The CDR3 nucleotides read TGTGCCAGCAGACCTCACGACAGGGATAATGAAAAACTGTTTTTT.

Written as DNA, the CDR3 is TGTGCCAGCTCGGCCGGGGGGGCAGGCACTGAAGCTTTCTTT. It encodes CASSAGGAGTEAFF. V usage is TRBV7-2 and J usage is TRBJ1-1; tentatively, D is TRBD1 (6 bases). This CDR3 is built from 14 residues. V gave up 8 bases and J gave up 4 bases, with 17 bases separating them. Germline CDR1 reads SGHTA; CDR2 reads FQGNSA.

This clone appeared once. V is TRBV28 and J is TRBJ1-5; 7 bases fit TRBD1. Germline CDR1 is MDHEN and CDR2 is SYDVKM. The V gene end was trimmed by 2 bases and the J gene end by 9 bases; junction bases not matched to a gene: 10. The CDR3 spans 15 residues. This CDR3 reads CASSLGSGGKGPQHF. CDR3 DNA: TGTGCCAGCAGTTTAGGTTCAGGGGGTAAGGGGCCCCAGCATTTT.

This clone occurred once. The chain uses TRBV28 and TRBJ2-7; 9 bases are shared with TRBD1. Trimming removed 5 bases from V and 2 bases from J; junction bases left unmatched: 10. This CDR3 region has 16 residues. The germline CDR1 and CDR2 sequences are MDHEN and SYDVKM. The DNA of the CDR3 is TGTGCCAGCAGTGGCAAAACCGGGACAGGGCCCTACGAGCAGTACTTC. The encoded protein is CASSGKTGTGPYEQYF.

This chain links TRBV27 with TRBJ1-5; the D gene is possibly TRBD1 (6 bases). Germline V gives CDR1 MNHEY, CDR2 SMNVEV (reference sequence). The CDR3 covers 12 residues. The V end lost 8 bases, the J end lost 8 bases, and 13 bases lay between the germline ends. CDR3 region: CASQAPGEPQHF. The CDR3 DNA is TGTGCCAGCCAAGCCCCAGGGGAGCCCCAGCATTTT.

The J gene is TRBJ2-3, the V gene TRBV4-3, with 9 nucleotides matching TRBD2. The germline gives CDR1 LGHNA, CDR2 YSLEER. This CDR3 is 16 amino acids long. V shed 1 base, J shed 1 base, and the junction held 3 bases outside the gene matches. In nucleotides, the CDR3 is TGCGCCAGCAGCCAAGGTTTAGCGGGAGGCACAGATACGCAGTATTTT. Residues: CASSQGLAGGTDTQYF.

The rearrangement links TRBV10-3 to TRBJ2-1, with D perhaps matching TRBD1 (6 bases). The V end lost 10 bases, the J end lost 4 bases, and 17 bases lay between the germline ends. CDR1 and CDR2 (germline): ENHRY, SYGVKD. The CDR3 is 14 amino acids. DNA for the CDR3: TGTGCCAGCTCTCGACAGGACTTTTACAATGAGCAGTTCTTC. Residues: CASSRQDFYNEQFF.

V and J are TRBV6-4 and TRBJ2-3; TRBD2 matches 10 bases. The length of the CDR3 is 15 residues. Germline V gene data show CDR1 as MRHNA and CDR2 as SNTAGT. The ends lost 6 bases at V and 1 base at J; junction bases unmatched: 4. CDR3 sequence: CASSAAGGGTDTQYF. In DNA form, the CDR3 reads TGTGCCAGCAGCGCAGCGGGAGGGGGCACAGATACGCAGTATTTT.

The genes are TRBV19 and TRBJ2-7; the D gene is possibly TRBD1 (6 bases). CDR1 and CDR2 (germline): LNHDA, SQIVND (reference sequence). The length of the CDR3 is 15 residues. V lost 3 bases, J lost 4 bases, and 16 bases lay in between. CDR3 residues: CASSIPGTTVYEQYF. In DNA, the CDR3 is TGTGCCAGTAGTATCCCAGGGACAACAGTTTACGAGCAGTACTTC.

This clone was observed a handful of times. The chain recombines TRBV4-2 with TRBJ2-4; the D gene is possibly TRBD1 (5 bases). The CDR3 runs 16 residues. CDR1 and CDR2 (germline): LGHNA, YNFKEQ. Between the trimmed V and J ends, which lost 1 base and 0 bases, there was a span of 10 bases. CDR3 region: CASSQGSGLAKNIQYF. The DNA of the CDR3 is TGTGCCAGCAGCCAAGGTTCAGGGTTAGCCAAAAACATTCAGTACTTC.

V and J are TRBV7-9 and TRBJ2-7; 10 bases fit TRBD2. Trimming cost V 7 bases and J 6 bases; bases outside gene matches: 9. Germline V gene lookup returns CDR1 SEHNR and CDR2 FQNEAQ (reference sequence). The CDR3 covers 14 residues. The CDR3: CASNPSGSLSEQYF. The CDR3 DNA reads TGTGCCAGCAACCCTAGCGGGAGCCTCTCCGAGCAGTACTTC.

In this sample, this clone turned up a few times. The CDR3 sequence is CASSITSAGTEAFF. CDR3 coding DNA: TGTGCCAGTAGTATAACGTCGGCGGGCACTGAAGCTTTCTTT. The rearrangement joins TRBV19 to TRBJ1-1; D call uncertain. The CDR3 is made up of 14 amino acids. In germline, CDR1 is LNHDA, CDR2 SQIVND (reference sequence). V lost 2 bases, J lost 4 bases, and 11 bases lay in between.

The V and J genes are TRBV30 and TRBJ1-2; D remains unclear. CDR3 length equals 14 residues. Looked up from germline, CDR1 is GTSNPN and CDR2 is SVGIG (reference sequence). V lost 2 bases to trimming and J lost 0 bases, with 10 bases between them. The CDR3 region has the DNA TGTGCCTGGAGTTTAACTGCCACTAACTATGGCTACACCTTC. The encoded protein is CAWSLTATNYGYTF.

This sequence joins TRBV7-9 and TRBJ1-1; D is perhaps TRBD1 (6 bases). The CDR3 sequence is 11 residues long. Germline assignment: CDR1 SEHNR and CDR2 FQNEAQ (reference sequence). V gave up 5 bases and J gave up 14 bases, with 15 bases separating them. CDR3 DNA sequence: TGTGCCAGCAGCCCAGAAGGGGGTTCGTTCTTT. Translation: CASSPEGGSFF. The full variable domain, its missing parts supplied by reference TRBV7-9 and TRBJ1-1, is DTGVSQNPRHKITKRGQNVTFRCDPISEHNRLYWYRQTLGQGPEFLTYFQNEAQLEKSRLLSDRFSAERPKGSFSTLEIQRTEQGDSAMYLCASSPEGGSFFGQGTRLTVV.

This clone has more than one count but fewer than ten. Here the CDR3 DNA reads TGTGCCAGCAGTTTAATCAACATACGCTCGGGACAGCCCAACACTGAAGCTTTCTTT. This encodes CASSLINIRSGQPNTEAFF. The chain has TRBV28 and TRBJ1-1; 7 nucleotides agree with TRBD1. The trim removed 2 bases at V and 2 bases at J, leaving 17 bases unmatched. Germline V gives CDR1 MDHEN, CDR2 SYDVKM. This CDR3 comprises 19 residues.

Here the CDR3 reads CASSTNRNEQYF. The CDR3 DNA reads as TGTGCCAGCAGTACCAACAGAAACGAGCAGTACTTC. This chain joins TRBV27 and TRBJ2-7; the D is unclear. Germline V gives CDR1 MNHEY, CDR2 SMNVEV (reference sequence). The CDR3 consists of 12 residues. Trimming pared 5 bases from V and 5 bases from J, leaving 10 bases between.

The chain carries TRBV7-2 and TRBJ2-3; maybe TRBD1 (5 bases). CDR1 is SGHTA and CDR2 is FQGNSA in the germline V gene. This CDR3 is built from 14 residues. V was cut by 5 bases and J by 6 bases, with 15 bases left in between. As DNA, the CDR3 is TGTGCCAGCAGCCCAGGGCCCAGCGCGGATACGCAGTATTTT. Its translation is CASSPGPSADTQYF.

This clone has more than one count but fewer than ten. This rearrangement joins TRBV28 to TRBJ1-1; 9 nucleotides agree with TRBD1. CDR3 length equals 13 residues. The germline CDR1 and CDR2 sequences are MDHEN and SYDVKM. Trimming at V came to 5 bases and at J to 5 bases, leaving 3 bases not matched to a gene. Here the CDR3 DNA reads TGTGCCAGCAGTGCAGACAGGGGGACTGAAGCTTTCTTT. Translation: CASSADRGTEAFF. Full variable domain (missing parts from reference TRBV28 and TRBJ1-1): DVKVTQSSRYLVKRTGEKVFLECVQDMDHENMFWYRQDPGLGLRLIYFSYDVKMKEKGDIPEGYSVSREKKERFSLILESASTNQTSMYLCASSADRGTEAFFGQGTRLTVV.

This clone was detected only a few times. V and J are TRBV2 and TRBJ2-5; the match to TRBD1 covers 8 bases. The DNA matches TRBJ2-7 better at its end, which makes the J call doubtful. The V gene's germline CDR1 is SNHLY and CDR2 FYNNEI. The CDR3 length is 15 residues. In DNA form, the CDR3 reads TGTGCCAGCAGTGACGCCGGGCAGGGGGCTTACGAGCAGTACTTC. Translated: CASSDAGQGAYEQYF.

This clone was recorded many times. The CDR3 reads CASSLQGAFGNTIYF. CDR3 coding DNA: TGTGCCAGCAGCTTACAGGGGGCTTTTGGAAACACCATATATTTT. This sequence joins TRBV11-2 and TRBJ1-3; 8 nucleotides align to TRBD1. The CDR3 loop spans 15 amino acids. Germline V gene lookup returns CDR1 SGHAT and CDR2 FQNNGV. V trimming: 2 bases; J trimming: 3 bases; junction bases outside the gene matches: 3.